This TCR beta chain was profiled in a study of shared clonotypes between healthy human individuals. J gave up 6 bases and V 4 bases, and 7 bases lay outside the gene matches. The CDR3 has 15 residues. CDR1 and CDR2 (germline): SNHLY, FYNNEI. Sequenced by immunoSEQ multiplex PCR; TCRdb stores in-frame clones only, minus some. Among some 490,000 clones, almost 80% were seen once, and the ten largest hold around 13%. The source is a woman between 40 and 50 years old in good health. Some clones in this sample may be carry-over from other donors' samples. This chain joins TRBV2 and TRBJ2-4; TRBD2 aligns across 9 bases. What was sequenced was PBMCs. CDR3 sequence (DNA): TGTGCCAGCAGTGTAATTAGCGGGAGTGGAAACATTCAGTACTTC. Translation gives CASSVISGSGNIQYF.